These 4 T cell receptor beta chains originate from one sample sequenced in a study of control samples from healthy donors and cancer patients (dated by TCRdb to 2018 to 2021). The protocol used for the library was the immunoSEQ multiplex PCR assay. TCRdb retrieved this table from immuneACCESS and kept in-frame rearrangements only. Not all clones are present; in checked studies, unresolved V genes account for under half, and no reason is known for the remainder. Present in this sample are about 69,000 clones, roughly 84% of which were seen just once. 2.9% of the sample comes from the top ten. Material: PBMCs. The receptors were sampled from a woman aged 45-65 years with lung cancer.

The chain joins TRBV5-1 to TRBJ1-1; TRBD1 might be the D (6 bases). The CDR3 sequence is 15 residues long. Germline CDR1 SGHRS, CDR2 YFSETQ. The germline V and J ends were trimmed by 4 bases and 2 bases, with 15 bases remaining between them. CDR3 nucleotides: TGCGCCAGCAGCACCGGACAGTTACCTAACACTGAAGCTTTCTTT. Its translation: CASSTGQLPNTEAFF.

CDR3 loop: CASSRTSGGVDTQYF. The CDR3 bases are TGTGCCAGCAGCCGGACTAGCGGGGGGGTCGATACGCAGTATTTT. The chain combines TRBV6-6 with TRBJ2-3; 15 bases agree with TRBD2. This CDR3 has 15 amino acids. With 6 bases clipped from V and 6 bases from J, the junction kept 4 bases outside the gene matches. Germline loops: CDR1 MNHNY, CDR2 SVGAGI (reference sequence).

V usage is TRBV7-9 and J usage is TRBJ2-3; TRBD2 agrees at 8 bases. This CDR3 has 18 amino acids. In germline, CDR1 is SEHNR, CDR2 FQNEAQ (reference sequence). V gave up 1 base and J gave up 3 bases; unmatched junction bases: 12. The CDR3 nucleotides read TGTGCCAGCAGCTTAGGTGCGGCGGGGGGTTTTAAAACAGATACGCAGTATTTT. This translates into CASSLGAAGGFKTDTQYF.

This CDR3 is CAWSVLFVGGYTF. Here the CDR3 DNA reads TGTGCCTGGAGTGTACTATTTGTCGGTGGCTACACCTTC. The V call is TRBV30, the J call TRBJ1-2; D call uncertain. Germline CDR1 is GTSNPN and CDR2 is SVGIG (reference sequence). V lost 0 bases to trimming and J lost 7 bases, with 12 bases between them. The CDR3 sequence is 13 residues long. The variable domain in full, completed from reference TRBV30 and TRBJ1-2, reads SQTIHQWPATLVQPVGSPLSLECTVEGTSNPNLYWYRQAAGRGLQLLFYSVGIGQISSEVPQNLSASRPQDRQFILSSKKLLLSDSGFYLCAWSVLFVGGYTFGSGTRLTVV.